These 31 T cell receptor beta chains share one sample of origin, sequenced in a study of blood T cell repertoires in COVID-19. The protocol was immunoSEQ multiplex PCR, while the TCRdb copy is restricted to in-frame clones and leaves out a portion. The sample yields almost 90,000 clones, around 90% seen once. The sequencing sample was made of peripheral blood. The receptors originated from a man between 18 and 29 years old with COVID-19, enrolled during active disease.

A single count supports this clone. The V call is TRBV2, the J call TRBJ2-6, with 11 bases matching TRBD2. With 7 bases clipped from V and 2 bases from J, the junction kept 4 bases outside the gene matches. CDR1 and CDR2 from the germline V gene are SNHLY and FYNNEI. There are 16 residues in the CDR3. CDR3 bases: TGTGCCAGCAATATAGCGGGAGGGGCTGGGGCCAACGTCCTGACTTTC. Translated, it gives CASNIAGGAGANVLTF.

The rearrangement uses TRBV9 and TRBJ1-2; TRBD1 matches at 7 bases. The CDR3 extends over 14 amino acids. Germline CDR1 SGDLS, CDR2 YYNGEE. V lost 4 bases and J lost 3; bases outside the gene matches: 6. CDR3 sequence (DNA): TGTGCCAGCAGCTTATCGACAGGGTACTATGGCTACACCTTC. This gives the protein CASSLSTGYYGYTF.

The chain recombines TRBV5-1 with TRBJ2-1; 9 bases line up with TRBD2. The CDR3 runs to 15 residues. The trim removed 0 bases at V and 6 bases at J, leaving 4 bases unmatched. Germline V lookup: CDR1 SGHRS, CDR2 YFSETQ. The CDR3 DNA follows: TGCGCCAGCAGCTTGGTCGCGGGAGGGGTCAATGAGCAGTTCTTC. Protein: CASSLVAGGVNEQFF.

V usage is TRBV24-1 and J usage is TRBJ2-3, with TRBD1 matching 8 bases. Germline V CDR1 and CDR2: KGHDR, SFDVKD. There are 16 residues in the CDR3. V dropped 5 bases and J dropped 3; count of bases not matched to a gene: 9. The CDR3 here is CATSAGTGWTTDTQYF. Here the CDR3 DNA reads TGTGCCACCAGTGCGGGGACAGGTTGGACAACAGATACGCAGTATTTT.

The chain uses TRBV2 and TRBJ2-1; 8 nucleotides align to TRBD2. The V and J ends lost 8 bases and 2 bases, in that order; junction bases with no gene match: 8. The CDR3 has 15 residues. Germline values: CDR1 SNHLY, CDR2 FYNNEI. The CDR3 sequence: CASPVAGSAYNEQFF. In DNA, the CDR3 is TGTGCCAGCCCTGTAGCGGGATCGGCCTACAATGAGCAGTTCTTC.

CDR3 amino acids: CASSSWTSGNQETQYF. The CDR3 region has the DNA TGTGCCAGCAGTTCCTGGACTAGCGGGAACCAAGAGACCCAGTACTTC. This sequence joins TRBV28 and TRBJ2-5; 12 nucleotides match TRBD2. The germline gives CDR1 MDHEN, CDR2 SYDVKM. Germline trimming cut 4 bases from V and 0 bases from J; bases unmatched to any gene: 3. This CDR3 is 16 amino acids long.

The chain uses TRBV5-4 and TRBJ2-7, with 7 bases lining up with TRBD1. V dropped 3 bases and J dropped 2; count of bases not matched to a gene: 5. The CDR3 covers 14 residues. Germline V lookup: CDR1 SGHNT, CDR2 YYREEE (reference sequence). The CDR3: CASSSGQAPYEQYF. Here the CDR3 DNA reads TGTGCCAGCAGCTCTGGACAGGCCCCCTACGAGCAGTACTTC.

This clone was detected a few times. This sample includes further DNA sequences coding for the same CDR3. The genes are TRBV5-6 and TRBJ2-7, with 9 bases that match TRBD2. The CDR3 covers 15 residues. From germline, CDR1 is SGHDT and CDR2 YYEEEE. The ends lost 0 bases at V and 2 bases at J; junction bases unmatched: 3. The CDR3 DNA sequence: TGTGCCAGCAGCTTGGTGACTAGCGGCACCTACGAGCAGTACTTC. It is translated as CASSLVTSGTYEQYF.

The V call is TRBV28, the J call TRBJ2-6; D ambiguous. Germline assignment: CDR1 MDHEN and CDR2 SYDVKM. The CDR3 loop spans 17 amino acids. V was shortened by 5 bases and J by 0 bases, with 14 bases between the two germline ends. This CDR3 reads CASSLYLDNSGANVLTF. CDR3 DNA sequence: TGTGCCAGCAGTCTCTACCTTGACAACTCTGGGGCCAACGTCCTGACTTTC.

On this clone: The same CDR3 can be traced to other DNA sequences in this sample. The CDR3 nucleotides read TGTGCCAGCAGCGGACAGGGGCCGGGCACTGAAGCTTTCTTT. Its protein product is CASSGQGPGTEAFF. The chain uses TRBV7-2 and TRBJ1-1; 9 bases agree with TRBD1. The CDR3 extends over 14 amino acids. Trimming cost V 5 bases and J 4 bases; bases outside gene matches: 5. From germline, CDR1 is SGHTA and CDR2 FQGNSA.

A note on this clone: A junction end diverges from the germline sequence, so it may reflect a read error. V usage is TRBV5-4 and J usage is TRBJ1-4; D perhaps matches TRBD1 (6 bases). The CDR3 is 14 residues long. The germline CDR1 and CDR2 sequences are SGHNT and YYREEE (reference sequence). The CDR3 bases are TGTGCCAGCAGCTTGGACAGGGTGGGAGAAAAACTGCTTTTT. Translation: CASSLDRVGEKLLF.

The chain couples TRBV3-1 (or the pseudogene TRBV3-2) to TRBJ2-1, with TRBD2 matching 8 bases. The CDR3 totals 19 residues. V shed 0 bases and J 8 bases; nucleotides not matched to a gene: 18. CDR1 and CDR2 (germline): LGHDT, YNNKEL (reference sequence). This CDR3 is CASSQDRPLSGGRRDEQFF. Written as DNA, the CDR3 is TGTGCCAGCAGCCAAGATCGCCCCCTTTCGGGAGGGAGGCGTGATGAGCAGTTCTTC.

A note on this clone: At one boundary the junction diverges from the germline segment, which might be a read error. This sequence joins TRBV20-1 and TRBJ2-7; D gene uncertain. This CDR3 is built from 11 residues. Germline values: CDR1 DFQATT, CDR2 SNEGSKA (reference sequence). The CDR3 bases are TGCAGTGCTAGGCGTAGCTACGGGCAGTACTTC. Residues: CSARRSYGQYF.

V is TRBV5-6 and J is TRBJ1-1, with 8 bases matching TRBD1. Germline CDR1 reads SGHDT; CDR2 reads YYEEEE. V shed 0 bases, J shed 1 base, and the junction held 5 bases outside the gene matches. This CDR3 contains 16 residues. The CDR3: CASSLVGDRRNTEAFF. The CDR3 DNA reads TGTGCCAGCAGCTTGGTGGGGGACAGGCGGAACACTGAAGCTTTCTTT.

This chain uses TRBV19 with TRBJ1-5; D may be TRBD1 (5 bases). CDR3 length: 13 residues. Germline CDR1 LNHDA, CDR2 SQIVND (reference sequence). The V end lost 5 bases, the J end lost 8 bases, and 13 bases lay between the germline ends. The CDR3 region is CASSQGLLEPQHF. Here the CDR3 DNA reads TGTGCCAGTAGTCAGGGATTATTAGAGCCCCAGCATTTT.

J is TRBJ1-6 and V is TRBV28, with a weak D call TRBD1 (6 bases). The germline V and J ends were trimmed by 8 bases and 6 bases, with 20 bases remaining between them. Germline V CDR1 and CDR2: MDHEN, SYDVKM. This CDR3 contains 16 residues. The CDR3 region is CASSNLGGRPNSPLHF. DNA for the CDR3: TGTGCCAGCTCTAACCTAGGGGGTCGGCCTAATTCACCCCTCCACTTT.

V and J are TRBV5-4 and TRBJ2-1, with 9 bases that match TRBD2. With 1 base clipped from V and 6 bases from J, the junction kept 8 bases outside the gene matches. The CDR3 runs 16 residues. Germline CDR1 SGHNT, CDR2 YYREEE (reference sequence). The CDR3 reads CASSLNGLAGINEQFF. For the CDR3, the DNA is TGTGCCAGCAGCTTGAACGGGCTAGCGGGAATCAATGAGCAGTTCTTC.

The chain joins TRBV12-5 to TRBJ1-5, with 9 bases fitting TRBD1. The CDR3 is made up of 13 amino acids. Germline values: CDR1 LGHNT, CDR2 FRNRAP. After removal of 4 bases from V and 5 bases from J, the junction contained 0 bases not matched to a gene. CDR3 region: CASGWDRDQPQHF. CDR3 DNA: TGTGCTAGTGGTTGGGACAGGGATCAGCCCCAGCATTTT.

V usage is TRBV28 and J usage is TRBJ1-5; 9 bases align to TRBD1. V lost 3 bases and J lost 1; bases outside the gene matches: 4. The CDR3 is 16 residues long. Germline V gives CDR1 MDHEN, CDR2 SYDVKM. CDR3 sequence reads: CASSFGDRGSNQPQHF. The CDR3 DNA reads TGTGCCAGCAGTTTCGGAGACAGGGGGAGCAATCAGCCCCAGCATTTT. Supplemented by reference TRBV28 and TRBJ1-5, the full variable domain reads DVKVTQSSRYLVKRTGEKVFLECVQDMDHENMFWYRQDPGLGLRLIYFSYDVKMKEKGDIPEGYSVSREKKERFSLILESASTNQTSMYLCASSFGDRGSNQPQHFGDGTRLSIL.

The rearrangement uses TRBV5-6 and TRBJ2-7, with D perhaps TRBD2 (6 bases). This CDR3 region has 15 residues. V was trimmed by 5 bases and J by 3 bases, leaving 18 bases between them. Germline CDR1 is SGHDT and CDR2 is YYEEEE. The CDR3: CASRRGGTLVYEQYF. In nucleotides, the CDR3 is TGTGCCAGCAGGAGGGGTGGGACTCTCGTCTACGAGCAGTACTTC.

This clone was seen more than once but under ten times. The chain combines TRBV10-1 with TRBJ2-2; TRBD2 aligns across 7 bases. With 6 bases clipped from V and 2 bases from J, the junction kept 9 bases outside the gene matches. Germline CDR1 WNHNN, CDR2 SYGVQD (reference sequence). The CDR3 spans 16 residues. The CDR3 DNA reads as TGCGCCAGCAGCAACGGTAGCGGGCCTAACACCGGGGAGCTGTTTTTT. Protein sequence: CASSNGSGPNTGELFF.

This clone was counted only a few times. The CDR3 spells CSANYPGQSKYEQYF. CDR3 bases: TGCAGCGCTAATTATCCGGGACAGTCAAAATACGAGCAGTACTTC. The chain couples TRBV29-1 to TRBJ2-7; 7 bases line up with TRBD1. With 7 bases clipped from V and 4 bases from J, the junction kept 16 bases outside the gene matches. Germline values: CDR1 SQVTM, CDR2 ANQGSEA. The CDR3 covers 15 residues.

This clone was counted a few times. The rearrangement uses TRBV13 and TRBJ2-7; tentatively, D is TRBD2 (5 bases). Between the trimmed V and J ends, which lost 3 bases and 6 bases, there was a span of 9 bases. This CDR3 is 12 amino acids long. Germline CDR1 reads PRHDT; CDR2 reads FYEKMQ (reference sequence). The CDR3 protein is CASSFFRGEQYF. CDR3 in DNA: TGTGCCAGCAGCTTTTTTCGGGGCGAGCAGTACTTC.

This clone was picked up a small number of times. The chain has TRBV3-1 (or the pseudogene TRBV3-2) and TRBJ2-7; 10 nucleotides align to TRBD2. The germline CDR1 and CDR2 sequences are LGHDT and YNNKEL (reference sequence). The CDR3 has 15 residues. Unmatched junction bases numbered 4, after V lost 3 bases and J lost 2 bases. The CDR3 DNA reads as TGTGCCAGCAGCCAGCAGACTAGCGGGCCCTACGAGCAGTACTTC. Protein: CASSQQTSGPYEQYF.

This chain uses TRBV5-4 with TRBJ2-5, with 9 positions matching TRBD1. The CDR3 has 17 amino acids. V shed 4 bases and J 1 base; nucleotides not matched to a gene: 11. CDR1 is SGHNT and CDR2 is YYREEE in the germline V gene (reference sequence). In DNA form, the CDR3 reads TGTGCCAGCAGCCTTCCAGGACAGGGGTCCCCCCAAGAGACCCAGTACTTC. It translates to CASSLPGQGSPQETQYF.

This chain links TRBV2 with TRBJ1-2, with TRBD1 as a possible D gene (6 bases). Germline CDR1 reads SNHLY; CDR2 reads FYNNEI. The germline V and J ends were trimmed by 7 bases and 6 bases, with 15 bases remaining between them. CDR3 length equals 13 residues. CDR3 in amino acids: CASKAGDLHGYTF. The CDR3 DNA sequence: TGTGCCAGCAAGGCAGGGGATTTACATGGCTACACCTTC.

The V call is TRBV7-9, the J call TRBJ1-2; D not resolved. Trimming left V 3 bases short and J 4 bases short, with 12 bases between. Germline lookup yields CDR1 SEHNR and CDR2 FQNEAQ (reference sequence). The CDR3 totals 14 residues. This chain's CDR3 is CASSLETSIYGYTF. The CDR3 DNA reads TGTGCCAGCAGCTTGGAGACCTCCATCTATGGCTACACCTTC.

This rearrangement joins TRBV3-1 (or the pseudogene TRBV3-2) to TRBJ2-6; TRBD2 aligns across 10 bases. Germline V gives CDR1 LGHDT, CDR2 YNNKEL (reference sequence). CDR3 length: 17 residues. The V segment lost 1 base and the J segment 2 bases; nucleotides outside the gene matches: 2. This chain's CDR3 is CASSQVGTSAGANVLTF. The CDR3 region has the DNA TGTGCCAGCAGCCAAGTCGGGACTAGCGCTGGGGCCAACGTCCTGACTTTC.

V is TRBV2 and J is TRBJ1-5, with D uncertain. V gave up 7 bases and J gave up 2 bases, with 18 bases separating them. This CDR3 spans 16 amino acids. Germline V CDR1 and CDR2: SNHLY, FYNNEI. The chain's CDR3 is CASTSYGVKGNQPQHF. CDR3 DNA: TGTGCCAGCACCTCCTACGGGGTGAAAGGCAATCAGCCCCAGCATTTT.

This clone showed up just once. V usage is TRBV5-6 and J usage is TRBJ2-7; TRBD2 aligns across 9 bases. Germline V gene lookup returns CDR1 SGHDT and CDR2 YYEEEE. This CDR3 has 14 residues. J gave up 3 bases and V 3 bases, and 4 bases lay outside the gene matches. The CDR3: CASSSLAGSYEQYF. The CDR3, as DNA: TGTGCCAGCAGCTCTCTAGCGGGAAGCTACGAGCAGTACTTC.

The chain's CDR3 is CASSAGQDNEQFF. CDR3 DNA sequence: TGTGCCAGCAGCGCGGGACAGGACAATGAGCAGTTCTTC. The chain combines TRBV7-8 with TRBJ2-1, with 8 positions matching TRBD1. The germline V gene has CDR1 SGHVS and CDR2 FQNEAQ. The ends lost 5 bases at V and 5 bases at J; junction bases unmatched: 2. This CDR3 is built from 13 residues.